The clone carrying this T cell receptor (beta chain) was counted only a few times. CDR1 and CDR2 from the germline V gene are SNHLY and FYNNEI. V was clipped by 3 bases and J by 3 bases, with 6 bases between them. The CDR3 contains 13 residues. This record belongs to a study of type 1 regulatory T cells. Study-wide background: This in vitro CD4 product, T-allo10, is enriched for Tr1 cells and alloantigen-specific.

TCRdb reanalysed the reads using MiXCR and keeps one entry per CDR3 protein. The table records 90,000 to 100,000 distinct CDR3 sequences, roughly 28% of them present only once. The sample taken for sequencing was CD4+ T cells, either the whole sample or a sorted fraction (not recorded which). The V call is TRBV2, the J call TRBJ1-5; D possibly corresponds to TRBD1 (5 bases). This TCR was recovered from a human donor in good health. The CDR3 sequence: CASSDRDNQPQHF. CDR3 nucleotides: TGTGCCAGCAGTGACAGGGACAATCAGCCCCAGCATTTT.